These 3 T cell receptor beta chains were sequenced from one sample in a study of blood T cell repertoires in COVID-19. Clones were read by immunoSEQ multiplex PCR, and TCRdb kept only the in-frame ones, dropping some. There are 120,000 or so clones in the sample; over 65% occur only once, and around 4.5% lies in the top ten. Sequencing used peripheral blood. These TCRs come from a woman between 70 and 85 years old with acute or convalescent COVID-19.

The V and J genes are TRBV15 and TRBJ2-2; possible D gene TRBD1, 6 bases. Germline lookup yields CDR1 LNHNV and CDR2 YYDKDF (reference sequence). Trimming left V 4 bases short and J 6 bases short, with 12 bases between. The CDR3 loop spans 14 amino acids. The CDR3 spells CATSIQTGPGELFF. CDR3 DNA sequence: TGTGCCACCAGCATACAGACAGGTCCCGGGGAGCTGTTTTTT. Complete variable domain (other parts from reference TRBV15 and TRBJ2-2): DAMVIQNPRYQVTQFGKPVTLSCSQTLNHNVMYWYQQKSSQAPKLLFHYYDKDFNNEADTPDNFQSRRPNTSFCFLDIRSPGLGDTAMYLCATSIQTGPGELFFGEGSRLTVL.

This clone was seen just once. This sequence joins TRBV5-4 and TRBJ1-1, with 10 bases identical to TRBD1. V lost 4 bases and J lost 5; bases outside the gene matches: 5. This CDR3 is 14 amino acids long. Germline V gene sequence: CDR1 SGHNT, CDR2 YYREEE (reference sequence). The CDR3, as DNA: TGTGCCAGCAGCCTCCGGGACAGGGGAACTGAAGCTTTCTTT. Its translation: CASSLRDRGTEAFF.

Turning to this clone: The sample has other DNA sequences that encode this CDR3 too. This chain connects TRBV12-3 or TRBV12-4 to TRBJ1-2; D not certain. The CDR3 extends over 13 amino acids. Trimming took 3 bases from V and 0 from J, leaving 5 bases between them. In nucleotides, the CDR3 is TGTGCCAGCAGTTTGACTGCTAACTATGGCTACACCTTC. It yields the protein CASSLTANYGYTF.